This record looks at one TCR beta chain sequence and its context. Its antigen is undetermined. This record comes from a study of radiotherapy plus CTLA-4 blockade in lung cancer. Study outcomes and limitations: TCR clones of tumor origin grew in blood after radiotherapy plus ipilimumab. Among reported predictors of response, early blood T cell clone dynamics with interferon-beta performed best.

With 2 bases removed from V and 4 bases from J, the gap between germline ends came to 14 bases. Germline CDR1 is KGHSH and CDR2 is LQKENI. The CDR3 consists of 16 residues. The method was immunoSEQ multiplex PCR; TCRdb's version includes in-frame clones alone and lacks a portion of them. In the table there are some 40,000 clones, 77% of which are singletons. The J gene is TRBJ2-2, the V gene TRBV18; D perhaps matches TRBD2 (5 bases). This specimen was peripheral blood, taken from a patient treated with radiotherapy plus ipilimumab. The clonotype was recovered from a human donor with non-small cell lung cancer whose response to radiotherapy plus ipilimumab could not be evaluated. The CDR3 protein is CASSPSGPAVTGELFF. DNA for the CDR3: TGTGCCAGCTCACCATCTGGCCCAGCGGTCACCGGGGAGCTGTTTTTT.